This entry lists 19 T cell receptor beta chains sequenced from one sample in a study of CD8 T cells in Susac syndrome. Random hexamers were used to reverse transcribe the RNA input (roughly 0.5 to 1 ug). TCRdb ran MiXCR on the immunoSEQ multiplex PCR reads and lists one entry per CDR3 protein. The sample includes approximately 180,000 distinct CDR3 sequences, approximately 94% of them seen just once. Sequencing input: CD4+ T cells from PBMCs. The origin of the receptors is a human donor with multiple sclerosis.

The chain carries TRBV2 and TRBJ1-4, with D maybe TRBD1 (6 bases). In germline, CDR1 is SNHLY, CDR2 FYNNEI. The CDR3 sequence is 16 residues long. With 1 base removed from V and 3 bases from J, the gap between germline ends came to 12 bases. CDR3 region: CASSEGRGQSNEKLFF. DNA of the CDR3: TGTGCCAGCAGTGAAGGAAGAGGACAGTCTAATGAAAAACTGTTTTTT.

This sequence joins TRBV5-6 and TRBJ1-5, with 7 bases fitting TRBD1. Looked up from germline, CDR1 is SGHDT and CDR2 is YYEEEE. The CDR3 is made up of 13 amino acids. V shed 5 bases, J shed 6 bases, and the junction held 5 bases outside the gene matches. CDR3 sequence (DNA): TGTGCCAGCAGTACAGGGGCGGGTCAGCCCCAGCATTTT. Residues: CASSTGAGQPQHF. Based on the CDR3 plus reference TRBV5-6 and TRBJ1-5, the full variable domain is DAGVTQSPTHLIKTRGQQVTLRCSPKSGHDTVSWYQQALGQGPQFIFQYYEEEERQRGNFPDRFSGHQFPNYSSELNVNALLLGDSALYLCASSTGAGQPQHFGDGTRLSIL.

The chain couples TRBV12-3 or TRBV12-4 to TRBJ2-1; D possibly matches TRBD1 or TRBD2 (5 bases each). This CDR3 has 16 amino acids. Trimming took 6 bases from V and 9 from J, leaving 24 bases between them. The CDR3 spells CASRAGRRGPGFEQFF. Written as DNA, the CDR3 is TGTGCCAGCAGGGCAGGACGTAGGGGCCCGGGATTTGAGCAGTTCTTC.

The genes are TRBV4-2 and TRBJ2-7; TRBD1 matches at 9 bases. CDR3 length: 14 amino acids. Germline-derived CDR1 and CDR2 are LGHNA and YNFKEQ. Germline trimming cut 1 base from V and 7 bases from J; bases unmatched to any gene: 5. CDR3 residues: CASSQGGTGREQYF. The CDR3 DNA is TGTGCCAGCAGCCAAGGTGGGACAGGGCGGGAGCAGTACTTC.

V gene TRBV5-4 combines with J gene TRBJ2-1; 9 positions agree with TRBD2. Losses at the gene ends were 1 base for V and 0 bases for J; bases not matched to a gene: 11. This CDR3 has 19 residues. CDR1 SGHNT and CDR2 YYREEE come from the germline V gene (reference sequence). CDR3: CASSLLRGDSGSSYNEQFF. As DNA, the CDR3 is TGTGCCAGCAGCTTGTTGCGAGGTGATAGCGGGAGCTCCTACAATGAGCAGTTCTTC.

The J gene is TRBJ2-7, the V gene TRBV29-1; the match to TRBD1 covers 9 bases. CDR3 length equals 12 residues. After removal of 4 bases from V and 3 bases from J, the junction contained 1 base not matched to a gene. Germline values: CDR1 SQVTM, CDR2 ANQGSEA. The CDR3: CSVGTGVYEQYF. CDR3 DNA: TGCAGCGTTGGGACAGGGGTCTACGAGCAGTACTTC.

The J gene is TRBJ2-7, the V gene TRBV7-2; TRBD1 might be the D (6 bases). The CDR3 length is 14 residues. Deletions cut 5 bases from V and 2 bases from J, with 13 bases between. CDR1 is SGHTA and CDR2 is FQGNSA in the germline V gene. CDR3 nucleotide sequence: TGTGCCAGCAGCCTCGGACAGTTGCCCTACGAGCAGTACTTC. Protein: CASSLGQLPYEQYF. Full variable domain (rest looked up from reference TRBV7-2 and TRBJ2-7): GAGVSQSPSNKVTEKGKDVELRCDPISGHTALYWYRQSLGQGLEFLIYFQGNSAPDKSGLPSDRFSAERTGGSVSTLTIQRTQQEDSAVYLCASSLGQLPYEQYFGPGTRLTVT.

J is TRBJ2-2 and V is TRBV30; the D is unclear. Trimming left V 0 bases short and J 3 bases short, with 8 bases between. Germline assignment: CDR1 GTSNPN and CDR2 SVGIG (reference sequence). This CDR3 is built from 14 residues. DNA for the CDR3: TGTGCCTGGAGTGTACTACCTTACACCGGGGAGCTGTTTTTT. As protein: CAWSVLPYTGELFF. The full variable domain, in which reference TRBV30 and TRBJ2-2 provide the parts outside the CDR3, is SQTIHQWPATLVQPVGSPLSLECTVEGTSNPNLYWYRQAAGRGLQLLFYSVGIGQISSEVPQNLSASRPQDRQFILSSKKLLLSDSGFYLCAWSVLPYTGELFFGEGSRLTVL.

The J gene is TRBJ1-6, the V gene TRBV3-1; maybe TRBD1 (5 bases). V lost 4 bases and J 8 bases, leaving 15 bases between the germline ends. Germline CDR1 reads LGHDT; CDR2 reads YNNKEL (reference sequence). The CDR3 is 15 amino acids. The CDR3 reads CASSPLTGGDSPLHF. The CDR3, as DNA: TGTGCCAGCAGCCCTCTCACCGGGGGTGATTCACCCCTCCACTTT.

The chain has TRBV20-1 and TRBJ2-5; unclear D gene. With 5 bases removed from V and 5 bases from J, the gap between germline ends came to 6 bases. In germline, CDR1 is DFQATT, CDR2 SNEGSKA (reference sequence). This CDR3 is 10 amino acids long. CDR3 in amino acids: CSALEETQYF. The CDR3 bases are TGCAGTGCTCTTGAGGAGACCCAGTACTTC.

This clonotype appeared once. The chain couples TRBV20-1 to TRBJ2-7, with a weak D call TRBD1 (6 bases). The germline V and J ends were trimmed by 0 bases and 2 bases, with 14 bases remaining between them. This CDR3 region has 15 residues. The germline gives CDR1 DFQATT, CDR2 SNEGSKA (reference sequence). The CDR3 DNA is TGCAGTGCTAGAGATTCAGGGGAGTACGCCTACGAGCAGTACTTC. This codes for CSARDSGEYAYEQYF.

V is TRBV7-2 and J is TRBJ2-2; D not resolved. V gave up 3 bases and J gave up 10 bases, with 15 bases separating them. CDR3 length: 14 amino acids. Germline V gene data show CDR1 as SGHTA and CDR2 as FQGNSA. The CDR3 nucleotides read TGTGCCAGCAGCTTGGTAGGGAAAGAACCGGAGCTGTTTTTT. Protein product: CASSLVGKEPELFF.

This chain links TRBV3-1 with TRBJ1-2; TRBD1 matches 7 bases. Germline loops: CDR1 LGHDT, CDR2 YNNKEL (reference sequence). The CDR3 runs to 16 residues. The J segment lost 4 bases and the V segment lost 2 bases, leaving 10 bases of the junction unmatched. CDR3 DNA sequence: TGTGCCAGCAGCCAACTTTCGACAGACAGGGTCTATGGCTACACCTTC. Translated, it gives CASSQLSTDRVYGYTF.

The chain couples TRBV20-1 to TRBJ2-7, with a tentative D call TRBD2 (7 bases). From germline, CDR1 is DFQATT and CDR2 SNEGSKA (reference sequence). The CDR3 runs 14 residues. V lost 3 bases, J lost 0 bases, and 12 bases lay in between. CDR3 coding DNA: TGCAGTGCTAGCGGCGGGGGCCCCTCCTACGAGCAGTACTTC. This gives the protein CSASGGGPSYEQYF.

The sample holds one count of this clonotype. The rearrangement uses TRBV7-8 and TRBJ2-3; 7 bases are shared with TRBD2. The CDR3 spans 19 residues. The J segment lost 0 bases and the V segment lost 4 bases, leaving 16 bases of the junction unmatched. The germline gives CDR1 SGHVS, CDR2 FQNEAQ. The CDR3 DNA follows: TGTGCCAGCAGCTCCCCCGGAGCGGGGCTTTTTGTTAGCACAGATACGCAGTATTTT. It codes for CASSSPGAGLFVSTDTQYF.

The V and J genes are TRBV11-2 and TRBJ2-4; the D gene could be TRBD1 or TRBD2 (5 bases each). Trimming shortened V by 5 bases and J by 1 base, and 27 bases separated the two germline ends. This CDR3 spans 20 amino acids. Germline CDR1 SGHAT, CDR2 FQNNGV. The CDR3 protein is CASSHEPGTRSVRAKNIQYF. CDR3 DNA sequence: TGTGCCAGCAGCCATGAACCCGGGACCCGAAGTGTTCGTGCCAAAAACATTCAGTACTTC.

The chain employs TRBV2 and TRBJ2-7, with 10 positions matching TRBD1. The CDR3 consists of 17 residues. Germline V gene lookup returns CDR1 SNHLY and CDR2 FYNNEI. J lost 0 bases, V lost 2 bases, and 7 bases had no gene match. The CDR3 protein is CASSEWGTGASSYEQYF. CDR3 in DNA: TGTGCCAGCAGTGAATGGGGGACAGGGGCCAGCTCCTACGAGCAGTACTTC.

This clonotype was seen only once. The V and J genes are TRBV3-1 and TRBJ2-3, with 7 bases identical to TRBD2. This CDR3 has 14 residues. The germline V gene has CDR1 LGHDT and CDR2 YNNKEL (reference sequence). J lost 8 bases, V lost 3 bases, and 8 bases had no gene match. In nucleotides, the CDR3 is TGTGCCAGCAGCCATCACCCAGCGGGGCCTACGCAGTATTTT. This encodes CASSHHPAGPTQYF.

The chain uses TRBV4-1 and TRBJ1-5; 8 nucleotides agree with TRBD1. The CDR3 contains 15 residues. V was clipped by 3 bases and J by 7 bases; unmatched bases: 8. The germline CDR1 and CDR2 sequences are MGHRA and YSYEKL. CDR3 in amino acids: CASSHPDRGGQPQHF. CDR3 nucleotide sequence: TGCGCCAGCAGCCACCCAGACAGGGGCGGGCAGCCCCAGCATTTT.